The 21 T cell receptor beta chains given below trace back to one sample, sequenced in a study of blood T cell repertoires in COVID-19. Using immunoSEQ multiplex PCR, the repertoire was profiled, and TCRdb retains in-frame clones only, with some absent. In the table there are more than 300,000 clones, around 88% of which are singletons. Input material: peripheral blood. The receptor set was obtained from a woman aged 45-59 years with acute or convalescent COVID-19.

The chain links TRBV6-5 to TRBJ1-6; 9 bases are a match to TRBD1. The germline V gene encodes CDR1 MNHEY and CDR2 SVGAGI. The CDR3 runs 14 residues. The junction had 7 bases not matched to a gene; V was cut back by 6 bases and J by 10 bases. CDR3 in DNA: TGTGCCAGCAGCCGGGGACAGGGAGAATCACCCCTCCACTTT. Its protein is CASSRGQGESPLHF.

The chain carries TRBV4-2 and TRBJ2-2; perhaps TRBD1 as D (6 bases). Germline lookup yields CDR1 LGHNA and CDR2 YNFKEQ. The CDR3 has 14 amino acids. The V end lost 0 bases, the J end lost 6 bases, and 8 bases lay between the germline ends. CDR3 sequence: CASSQEGGPGELFF. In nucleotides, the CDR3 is TGTGCCAGCAGCCAAGAAGGGGGTCCCGGGGAGCTGTTTTTT.

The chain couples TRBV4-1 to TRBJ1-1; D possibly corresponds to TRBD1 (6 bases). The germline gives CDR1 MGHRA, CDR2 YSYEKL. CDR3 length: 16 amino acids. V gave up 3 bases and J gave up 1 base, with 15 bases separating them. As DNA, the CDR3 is TGCGCCAGCAGCCAGACCACAGGGATAACGAACACTGAAGCTTTCTTT. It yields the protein CASSQTTGITNTEAFF.

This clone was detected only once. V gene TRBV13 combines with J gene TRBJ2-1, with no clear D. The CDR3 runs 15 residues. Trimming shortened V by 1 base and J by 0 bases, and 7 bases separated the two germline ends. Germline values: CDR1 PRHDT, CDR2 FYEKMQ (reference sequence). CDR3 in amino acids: CASSLDRSSYNEQFF. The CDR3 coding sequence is TGTGCCAGCAGCTTAGACCGGAGCTCCTACAATGAGCAGTTCTTC.

The CDR3 DNA is TGTGCCAGCAGCCGGGGACTAGTCTCAGATACGCAGTATTTT. Translation gives CASSRGLVSDTQYF. V gene TRBV6-5 combines with J gene TRBJ2-3, with TRBD2 identical over 8 bases. Germline V gene sequence: CDR1 MNHEY, CDR2 SVGAGI. J was trimmed by 4 bases and V by 6 bases; bases with no gene match: 6. The CDR3 is 14 amino acids.

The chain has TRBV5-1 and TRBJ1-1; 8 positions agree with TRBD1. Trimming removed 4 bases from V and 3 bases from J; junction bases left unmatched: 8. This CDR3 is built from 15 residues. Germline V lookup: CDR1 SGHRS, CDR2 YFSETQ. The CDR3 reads CASSPVTGVDTEAFF. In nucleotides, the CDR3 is TGCGCCAGCAGCCCGGTGACAGGGGTTGACACTGAAGCTTTCTTT.

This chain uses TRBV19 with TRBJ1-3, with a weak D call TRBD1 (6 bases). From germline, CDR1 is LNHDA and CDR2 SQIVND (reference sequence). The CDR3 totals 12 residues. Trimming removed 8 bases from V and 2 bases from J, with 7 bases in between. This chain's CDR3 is CASRTAGNTIYF. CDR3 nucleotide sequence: TGTGCCAGTCGGACAGCTGGAAACACCATATATTTT.

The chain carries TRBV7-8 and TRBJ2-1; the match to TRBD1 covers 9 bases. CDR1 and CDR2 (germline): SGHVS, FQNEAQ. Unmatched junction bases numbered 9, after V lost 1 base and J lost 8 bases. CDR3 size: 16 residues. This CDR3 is CASSLGWDRERDEQFF. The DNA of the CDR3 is TGTGCCAGCAGCTTAGGGTGGGACAGGGAACGGGATGAGCAGTTCTTC.

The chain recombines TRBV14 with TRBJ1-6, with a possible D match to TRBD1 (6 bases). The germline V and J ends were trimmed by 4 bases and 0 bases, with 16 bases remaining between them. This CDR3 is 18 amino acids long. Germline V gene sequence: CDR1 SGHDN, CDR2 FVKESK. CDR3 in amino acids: CASSRGQFPSSYNSPLHF. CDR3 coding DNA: TGTGCCAGCAGCCGCGGACAGTTCCCCAGCTCCTATAATTCACCCCTCCACTTT.

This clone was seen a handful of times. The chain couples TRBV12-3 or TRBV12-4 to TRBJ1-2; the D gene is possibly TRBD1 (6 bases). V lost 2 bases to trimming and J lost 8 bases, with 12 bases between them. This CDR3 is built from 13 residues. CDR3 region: CASSLSGHNGYTF. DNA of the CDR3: TGTGCCAGCAGTTTATCGGGACATAACGGCTACACCTTC.

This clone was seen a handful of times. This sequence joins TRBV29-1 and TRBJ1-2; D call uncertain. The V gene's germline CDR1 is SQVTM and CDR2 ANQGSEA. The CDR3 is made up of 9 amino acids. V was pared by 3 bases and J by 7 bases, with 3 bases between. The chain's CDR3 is CSVDIGYTF. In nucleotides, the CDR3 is TGCAGCGTTGATATTGGCTACACCTTC. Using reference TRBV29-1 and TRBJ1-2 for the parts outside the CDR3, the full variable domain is SAVISQKPSRDICQRGTSLTIQCQVDSQVTMMFWYRQQPGQSLTLIATANQGSEATYESGFVIDKFPISRPNLTFSTLTVSNMSPEDSSIYLCSVDIGYTFGSGTRLTVV.

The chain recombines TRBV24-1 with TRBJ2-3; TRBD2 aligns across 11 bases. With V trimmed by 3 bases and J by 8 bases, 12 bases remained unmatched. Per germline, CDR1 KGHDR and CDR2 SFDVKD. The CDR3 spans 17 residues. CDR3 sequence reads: CATSDPGLAGPAVTQYF. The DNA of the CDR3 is TGTGCCACCAGTGATCCCGGACTAGCGGGCCCCGCGGTTACGCAGTATTTT.

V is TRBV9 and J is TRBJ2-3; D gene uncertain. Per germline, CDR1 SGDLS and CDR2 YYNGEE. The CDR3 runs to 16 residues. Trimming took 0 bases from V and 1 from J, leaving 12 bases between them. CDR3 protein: CASSVAPSSGTDTQYF. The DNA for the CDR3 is TGTGCCAGCAGCGTAGCCCCCTCCTCGGGCACAGATACGCAGTATTTT.

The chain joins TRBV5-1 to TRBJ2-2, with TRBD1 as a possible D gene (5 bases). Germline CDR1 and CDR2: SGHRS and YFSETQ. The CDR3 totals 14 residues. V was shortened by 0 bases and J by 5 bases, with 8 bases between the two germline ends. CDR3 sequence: CASSLGGTTGELFF. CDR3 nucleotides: TGCGCCAGCAGCTTGGGGGGCACGACCGGGGAGCTGTTTTTT.

The CDR3 DNA reads TGTGCCAGCAGCCAAGTAAGGGGGAACACTGAAGCTTTCTTT. Protein: CASSQVRGNTEAFF. The chain is built from TRBV3-1 (or the pseudogene TRBV3-2) and TRBJ1-1, with TRBD1 as a possible D gene (5 bases). Germline V gene sequence: CDR1 LGHDT, CDR2 YNNKEL (reference sequence). V lost 1 base to trimming and J lost 1 base, with 7 bases between them. There are 14 residues in the CDR3.

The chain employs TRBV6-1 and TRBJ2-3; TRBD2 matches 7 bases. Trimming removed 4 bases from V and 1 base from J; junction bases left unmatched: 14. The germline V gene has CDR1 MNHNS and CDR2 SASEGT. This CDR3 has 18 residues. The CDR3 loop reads CASSGTWNRAGRTDTQYF. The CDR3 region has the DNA TGTGCCAGCAGTGGCACTTGGAATCGAGCGGGGCGCACAGATACGCAGTATTTT.

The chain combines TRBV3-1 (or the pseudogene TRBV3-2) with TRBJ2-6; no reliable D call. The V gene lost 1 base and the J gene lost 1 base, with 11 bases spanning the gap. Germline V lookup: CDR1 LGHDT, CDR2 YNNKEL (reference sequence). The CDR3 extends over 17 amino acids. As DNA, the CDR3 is TGTGCCAGCAGCCAAGCAGGATTGCCTTCTGGGGCCAACGTCCTGACTTTC. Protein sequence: CASSQAGLPSGANVLTF.

For the CDR3, the DNA is TGTGCCAGCAGTTACGTAGAGGGAGAGACCCAGTACTTC. Translated, it gives CASSYVEGETQYF. This chain links TRBV6-6 with TRBJ2-5; the D gene is possibly TRBD2 (5 bases). The V end was cut by 2 bases, the J end by 4 bases, with 8 bases between. The germline gives CDR1 MNHNY, CDR2 SVGAGI (reference sequence). The CDR3 is 13 amino acids.

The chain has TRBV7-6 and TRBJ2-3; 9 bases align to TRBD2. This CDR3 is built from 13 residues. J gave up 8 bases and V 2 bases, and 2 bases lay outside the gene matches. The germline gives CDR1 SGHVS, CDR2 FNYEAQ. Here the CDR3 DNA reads TGTGCCAGCAGCTTACAGACTAGCGGTACGCAGTATTTT. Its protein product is CASSLQTSGTQYF.

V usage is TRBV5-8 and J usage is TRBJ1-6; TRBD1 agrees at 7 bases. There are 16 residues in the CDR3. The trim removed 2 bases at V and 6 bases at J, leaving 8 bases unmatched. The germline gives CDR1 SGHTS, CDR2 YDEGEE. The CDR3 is CASSLDPTGSNSPLHF. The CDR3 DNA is TGTGCCAGCAGCTTAGACCCGACAGGGTCTAATTCACCCCTCCACTTT.

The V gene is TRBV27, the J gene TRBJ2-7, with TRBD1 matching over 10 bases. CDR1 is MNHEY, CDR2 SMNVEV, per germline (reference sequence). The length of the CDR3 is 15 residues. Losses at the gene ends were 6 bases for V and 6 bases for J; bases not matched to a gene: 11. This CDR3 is CASSNWGTGVAEQYF. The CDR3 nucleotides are TGTGCCAGCAGCAACTGGGGGACAGGGGTAGCCGAGCAGTACTTC.